Presented here are 25 T cell receptor beta chains from one specimen sequenced in a study of blood T cell repertoires in COVID-19. Method: immunoSEQ multiplex PCR; TCRdb's copy keeps in-frame clones and lacks some. The repertoire holds some 68,000 clones, with about 85% as singletons. Sequenced: peripheral blood. The receptor source for this set is a woman aged 50 to 60 with COVID-19, enrolled during active disease.

The chain links TRBV6-5 to TRBJ2-7; a possible D gene is TRBD2 (6 bases). The CDR3 extends over 13 amino acids. Germline V gene data show CDR1 as MNHEY and CDR2 as SVGAGI. V was shortened by 6 bases and J by 12 bases, with 21 bases between the two germline ends. The CDR3 DNA sequence: TGTGCCAGCAGACCAGTTCCCGGGGGATTTGGGTACTTC. As protein: CASRPVPGGFGYF.

As to this clone: Other DNA sequences from this sample encode an identical CDR3 as well. The chain links TRBV6-5 to TRBJ1-2; a possible D gene is TRBD1 (6 bases). With 4 bases removed from V and 7 bases from J, the gap between germline ends came to 10 bases. This CDR3 has 12 residues. The germline gives CDR1 MNHEY, CDR2 SVGAGI. For the CDR3, the DNA is TGTGCCAGCAGTTCTCAGGGGCTTGGCTACACCTTC. Translated, it gives CASSSQGLGYTF.

The V call is TRBV30, the J call TRBJ1-2; 12 bases align to TRBD1. Per the germline V gene, CDR1 is GTSNPN and CDR2 is SVGIG (reference sequence). Germline trimming cut 4 bases from V and 8 bases from J; bases unmatched to any gene: 8. CDR3 size: 14 residues. The CDR3 DNA follows: TGTGCCTGGACGATGGGACAGGGGGCCGGCGGCTACACCTTC. As protein: CAWTMGQGAGGYTF.

The V call is TRBV7-2, the J call TRBJ2-7; 9 bases line up with TRBD1. The CDR3 contains 13 residues. Unmatched junction bases numbered 5, after V lost 6 bases and J lost 5 bases. Germline V lookup: CDR1 SGHTA, CDR2 FQGNSA. CDR3 DNA sequence: TGTGCCAGCAGACGGACAGGGGTCCACGAGCAGTACTTC. Residues: CASRRTGVHEQYF.

The chain carries TRBV6-2 or TRBV6-3 and TRBJ1-5; possibly TRBD1 for D (6 bases). Per germline, CDR1 MNHEY and CDR2 SVGEGT. This CDR3 comprises 15 residues. Deletions cut 7 bases from V and 7 bases from J, with 20 bases between. The CDR3 loop reads CASTPPGASRQPQHF. The CDR3 region has the DNA TGTGCCAGCACCCCCCCAGGGGCCTCCCGGCAGCCCCAGCATTTT.

The chain is built from TRBV9 and TRBJ2-5; TRBD2 aligns across 10 bases. V lost 1 base, J lost 1 base, and 1 base stayed unmatched. This CDR3 contains 15 residues. CDR1 SGDLS and CDR2 YYNGEE come from the germline V gene. CDR3 in amino acids: CASSVTSGIQETQYF. The CDR3 bases are TGTGCCAGCAGCGTAACTAGCGGGATCCAAGAGACCCAGTACTTC.

The chain combines TRBV7-2 with TRBJ2-7, with a possible D match to TRBD1 (6 bases). The CDR3 runs to 14 residues. The V end lost 3 bases, the J end lost 3 bases, and 12 bases lay between the germline ends. Germline V gene sequence: CDR1 SGHTA, CDR2 FQGNSA. Written as DNA, the CDR3 is TGTGCCAGCAGCTTTGGACAGCTTGGCTACGAGCAGTACTTC. Its translation is CASSFGQLGYEQYF.

The chain recombines TRBV28 with TRBJ2-7; D possibly corresponds to TRBD2 (7 bases). The length of the CDR3 is 14 residues. Per germline, CDR1 MDHEN and CDR2 SYDVKM. Trimming removed 6 bases from V and 6 bases from J, with 18 bases in between. The CDR3 sequence is CASSLGGASFEQYF. The CDR3 DNA reads as TGTGCCAGCAGCTTAGGGGGGGCCTCTTTCGAGCAGTACTTC.

The V and J genes are TRBV28 and TRBJ2-7; D gene unclear. Germline CDR1 is MDHEN and CDR2 is SYDVKM. The length of the CDR3 is 11 residues. Trimming left V 6 bases short and J 3 bases short, with 6 bases between. In nucleotides, the CDR3 is TGTGCCAGCAGGGAGTACTACGAGCAGTACTTC. It codes for CASREYYEQYF. The whole variable domain, filled in from reference TRBV28 and TRBJ2-7, reads DVKVTQSSRYLVKRTGEKVFLECVQDMDHENMFWYRQDPGLGLRLIYFSYDVKMKEKGDIPEGYSVSREKKERFSLILESASTNQTSMYLCASREYYEQYFGPGTRLTVT.

The CDR3 loop reads CASSRGGAYEQYF. The CDR3 DNA sequence: TGCGCCAGCAGCCGGGGGGGCGCTTACGAGCAGTACTTC. The chain couples TRBV5-1 to TRBJ2-7; TRBD2 aligns across 8 bases. The CDR3 sequence is 13 residues long. The germline V gene has CDR1 SGHRS and CDR2 YFSETQ. V was pared by 4 bases and J by 4 bases, with 4 bases of the junction left unmatched. The full variable domain, in which reference TRBV5-1 and TRBJ2-7 provide the parts outside the CDR3, is KAGVTQTPRYLIKTRGQQVTLSCSPISGHRSVSWYQQTPGQGLQFLFEYFSETQRNKGNFPGRFSGRQFSNSRSEMNVSTLELGDSALYLCASSRGGAYEQYFGPGTRLTVT.

The rearrangement joins TRBV28 to TRBJ2-7; D unresolved. V lost 5 bases, J lost 4 bases, and 9 bases lay in between. From germline, CDR1 is MDHEN and CDR2 SYDVKM. The CDR3 contains 12 residues. CDR3 DNA sequence: TGTGCCAGCAGTGAACAGTGGTACGAGCAGTACTTC. Protein sequence: CASSEQWYEQYF.

This rearrangement joins TRBV19 to TRBJ1-5, with D possibly matching TRBD1 (5 bases). The CDR3 contains 18 residues. Germline-derived CDR1 and CDR2 are LNHDA and SQIVND (reference sequence). Trimming cost V 4 bases and J 6 bases, with 25 bases left between them. In DNA form, the CDR3 reads TGTGCCAGTAGTAATTGGGGCGGAGTTCGGGGGGGACTTCAGCCCCAGCATTTT. This encodes CASSNWGGVRGGLQPQHF.

This chain uses TRBV7-2 with TRBJ2-7; D may be TRBD1 (6 bases). The length of the CDR3 is 14 residues. Germline V CDR1 and CDR2: SGHTA, FQGNSA. The germline V and J ends were trimmed by 5 bases and 0 bases, with 11 bases remaining between them. The CDR3 DNA reads as TGTGCCAGCAGCATCGGACAGAGCTCCTACGAGCAGTACTTC. This gives the protein CASSIGQSSYEQYF.

The chain has TRBV11-2 and TRBJ1-2; D possibly corresponds to TRBD1 (6 bases). Per the germline V gene, CDR1 is SGHAT and CDR2 is FQNNGV. The CDR3 is made up of 14 amino acids. V was trimmed by 4 bases and J by 2 bases, leaving 11 bases between them. The CDR3 region has the DNA TGTGCCAGCAGCTCCCCGGGACACAACTATGGCTACACCTTC. It translates to CASSSPGHNYGYTF.

The chain employs TRBV7-8 and TRBJ2-7; possible D gene TRBD2, 6 bases. CDR1 is SGHVS, CDR2 FQNEAQ, per germline. Trimming shortened V by 1 base and J by 5 bases, and 12 bases separated the two germline ends. This CDR3 region has 14 residues. The CDR3 nucleotides are TGTGCCAGCAGCTTAGAGGGGAGGAGAAACGAGCAGTACTTC. This translates into CASSLEGRRNEQYF. Full variable domain (outside the CDR3, taken from reference TRBV7-8 and TRBJ2-7): GAGVSQSPRYKVAKRGQDVALRCDPISGHVSLFWYQQALGQGPEFLTYFQNEAQLDKSGLPSDRFFAERPEGSVSTLKIQRTQQEDSAVYLCASSLEGRRNEQYFGPGTRLTVT.

The V call is TRBV19, the J call TRBJ2-4, with D perhaps TRBD1 (6 bases). CDR3 length: 12 amino acids. Germline CDR1 and CDR2: LNHDA and SQIVND (reference sequence). Trimming cost V 6 bases and J 6 bases, with 9 bases left between them. CDR3 sequence: CASRGAGNIQYF. The CDR3 bases are TGTGCCAGTAGGGGGGCAGGAAACATTCAGTACTTC.

The chain is built from TRBV5-6 and TRBJ2-2, with D possibly matching TRBD2 (5 bases). Trimming pared 4 bases from V and 5 bases from J, leaving 9 bases between. The CDR3 is 13 amino acids. Germline CDR1 and CDR2: SGHDT and YYEEEE. The chain's CDR3 is CASSALETGELFF. The CDR3 DNA reads TGTGCCAGCAGCGCACTAGAAACCGGGGAGCTGTTTTTT.

The rearrangement links TRBV4-1 to TRBJ2-5; no definite D call. This CDR3 is 15 amino acids long. V lost 1 base and J lost 5, with 14 bases in between. Per germline, CDR1 MGHRA and CDR2 YSYEKL. CDR3 sequence (DNA): TGCGCCAGCAGCCAAGGCATCACTACCTCGGAGACCCAGTACTTC. It codes for CASSQGITTSETQYF.

The genes are TRBV28 and TRBJ1-1, with D perhaps TRBD1 (5 bases). Looked up from germline, CDR1 is MDHEN and CDR2 is SYDVKM. V dropped 5 bases and J dropped 9 bases, with 13 bases sitting between them. This CDR3 is 12 amino acids long. The CDR3 nucleotides read TGTGCCAGCAGTCCCCGGGACTGGAAAGCTTTCTTT. This encodes CASSPRDWKAFF.

In its sample, this clone was seen a few times. The CDR3 sequence: CASSFSHSGNQPQHF. CDR3 coding DNA: TGTGCCAGCAGCTTTTCTCATTCAGGGAATCAGCCCCAGCATTTT. V usage is TRBV7-2 and J usage is TRBJ1-5; tentative D call: TRBD1 (5 bases). V was cut by 3 bases and J by 4 bases, with 13 bases left in between. The V gene's germline CDR1 is SGHTA and CDR2 FQGNSA. The length of the CDR3 is 15 residues. The full variable domain, completed using reference TRBV7-2 and TRBJ1-5, is GAGVSQSPSNKVTEKGKDVELRCDPISGHTALYWYRQSLGQGLEFLIYFQGNSAPDKSGLPSDRFSAERTGGSVSTLTIQRTQQEDSAVYLCASSFSHSGNQPQHFGDGTRLSIL.

The chain carries TRBV3-1 (or the pseudogene TRBV3-2) and TRBJ2-5; 11 nucleotides agree with TRBD2. CDR3 length: 15 residues. V lost 3 bases, J lost 5 bases, and 5 bases stayed unmatched. Germline values: CDR1 LGHDT, CDR2 YNNKEL (reference sequence). The CDR3 region has the DNA TGTGCCAGCAGCCACCTAGCGGGAGGTGGTGAGACCCAGTACTTC. Translated, it gives CASSHLAGGGETQYF.

The CDR3 DNA is TGTGCCAGCAGCTTAACGGGGAGGGGTGGGCCCCAGCATTTT. Its translation: CASSLTGRGGPQHF. This chain links TRBV7-2 with TRBJ1-5; D might be TRBD1 (5 bases). V lost 2 bases and J 9 bases, leaving 14 bases between the germline ends. This CDR3 spans 14 amino acids. From germline, CDR1 is SGHTA and CDR2 FQGNSA.

J is TRBJ2-7 and V is TRBV2; 7 bases align to TRBD1. Germline V gives CDR1 SNHLY, CDR2 FYNNEI. The CDR3 runs to 11 residues. The trim removed 4 bases at V and 13 bases at J, leaving 7 bases unmatched. The CDR3 is CASSADRALYF. The CDR3 nucleotides are TGTGCCAGCAGTGCAGACAGGGCCTTATACTTC. Together with reference TRBV2 and TRBJ2-7, the CDR3 gives the full variable domain: EPEVTQTPSHQVTQMGQEVILRCVPISNHLYFYWYRQILGQKVEFLVSFYNNEISEKSEIFDDQFSVERPDGSNFTLKIRSTKLEDSAMYFCASSADRALYFGPGTRLTVT.

The sample holds one count of this clone. V gene TRBV28 combines with J gene TRBJ1-1; 11 nucleotides line up with TRBD1. The CDR3 runs to 14 residues. J was trimmed by 1 base and V by 8 bases; bases with no gene match: 3. Germline values: CDR1 MDHEN, CDR2 SYDVKM. CDR3 region: CASGQGAANTEAFF. The DNA for the CDR3 is TGTGCCAGCGGACAGGGGGCGGCGAACACTGAAGCTTTCTTT.

This chain links TRBV30 with TRBJ2-3, with a tentative D call TRBD1 (5 bases). The CDR3 loop spans 15 amino acids. CDR1 is GTSNPN, CDR2 SVGIG, per germline (reference sequence). Trimming left V 4 bases short and J 0 bases short, with 14 bases between. This chain's CDR3 is CAWNPDRTSTDTQYF. Written as DNA, the CDR3 is TGTGCCTGGAACCCAGACAGAACTAGCACAGATACGCAGTATTTT.